These 24 T cell receptor beta chains came from one sample sequenced in a study of cytomegalovirus exposure and HLA in healthy donors. The PCR contained 60 Vbeta and 13 Jbeta primers. Only in-frame clones appear in the TCRdb table, and some are missing; sequencing was by immunoSEQ multiplex PCR. The sample has 150,000 or so clones; roughly 68% are singletons. Source material: PBMCs. The receptors shown here come from a man aged 30 to 39 in good health and CMV-seropositive.

This clone was recorded only once. This sequence joins TRBV4-1 and TRBJ2-7, with TRBD2 matching over 11 bases. CDR1 MGHRA and CDR2 YSYEKL come from the germline V gene. The CDR3 is 15 residues long. Germline trimming cut 5 bases from V and 6 bases from J; bases unmatched to any gene: 9. The CDR3 here is CASSLLAGESVEQYF. In DNA form, the CDR3 reads TGCGCCAGCAGCTTACTAGCGGGAGAGTCGGTCGAGCAGTACTTC.

This clone turned up a few times. The CDR3 loop is CASSFLAGLYNEQFF. For the CDR3, the DNA is TGTGCCAGCAGTTTCCTAGCGGGATTATACAATGAGCAGTTCTTC. This chain connects TRBV28 to TRBJ2-1; 9 bases fit TRBD2. The J segment lost 4 bases and the V segment lost 3 bases, leaving 4 bases of the junction unmatched. The V gene's germline CDR1 is MDHEN and CDR2 SYDVKM. There are 15 residues in the CDR3.

The J gene is TRBJ2-7, the V gene TRBV2; perhaps TRBD1 as D (5 bases). This CDR3 contains 14 residues. V gave up 6 bases and J gave up 2 bases, with 14 bases separating them. From germline, CDR1 is SNHLY and CDR2 FYNNEI. CDR3 sequence reads: CASRGDRYAYEQYF. The DNA of the CDR3 is TGTGCCAGCAGAGGAGACAGATACGCCTACGAGCAGTACTTC.

In this sample, this clone turned up a few times. The gene calls are TRBV19 and TRBJ1-5; 7 positions agree with TRBD1. The CDR3 is 13 residues long. CDR1 is LNHDA, CDR2 SQIVND, per germline (reference sequence). Trimming removed 5 bases from V and 5 bases from J; junction bases left unmatched: 3. In nucleotides, the CDR3 is TGTGCCAGTAGTGGAGGGGGCGATCAGCCCCAGCATTTT. Its translation is CASSGGGDQPQHF.

J is TRBJ2-7 and V is TRBV6-1; TRBD2 matches at 8 bases. The ends lost 8 bases at V and 2 bases at J; junction bases unmatched: 5. CDR1 and CDR2 from the germline V gene are MNHNS and SASEGT. The CDR3 covers 13 residues. In DNA, the CDR3 is TGTGCCAGCTCCGCTAGCGGGCCCTACGAGCAGTACTTC. This translates into CASSASGPYEQYF.

This clone was seen a handful of times. This CDR3 is CASSYYARSYNEQFF. In DNA, the CDR3 is TGTGCCAGCTCATATTACGCGCGCTCCTACAATGAGCAGTTCTTC. This rearrangement joins TRBV18 to TRBJ2-1; D not certain. Germline CDR1 KGHSH, CDR2 LQKENI. The V gene lost 5 bases and the J gene lost 0 bases, with 11 bases spanning the gap. The CDR3 length is 15 residues.

V usage is TRBV28 and J usage is TRBJ1-4, with TRBD1 as a possible D gene (5 bases). CDR3 length: 12 amino acids. The germline CDR1 and CDR2 sequences are MDHEN and SYDVKM. Trimming pared 2 bases from V and 7 bases from J, leaving 5 bases between. CDR3 nucleotides: TGTGCCAGCAGTTTAAGGGGTGAAAAACTGTTTTTT. Protein: CASSLRGEKLFF.

The gene calls are TRBV9 and TRBJ2-1, with a weak D call TRBD1 (7 bases). V lost 3 bases, J lost 5 bases, and 12 bases lay in between. The CDR3 runs to 14 residues. Germline assignment: CDR1 SGDLS and CDR2 YYNGEE. The CDR3 spells CASSAGGTDNEQFF. The CDR3 DNA reads as TGTGCCAGCAGCGCAGGCGGGACAGACAATGAGCAGTTCTTC.

This clone occurred once. CDR3 sequence reads: CASSTLIAGDLSNEQFF. Written as DNA, the CDR3 is TGTGCCAGTAGTACATTAATAGCGGGAGACCTCTCCAATGAGCAGTTCTTC. This sequence joins TRBV19 and TRBJ2-1, with TRBD2 identical over 9 bases. This CDR3 spans 17 amino acids. J lost 6 bases, V lost 4 bases, and 13 bases had no gene match. Germline V CDR1 and CDR2: LNHDA, SQIVND (reference sequence).

The chain employs TRBV5-1 and TRBJ2-7; a possible D gene is TRBD1 (6 bases). The germline V gene encodes CDR1 SGHRS and CDR2 YFSETQ. The CDR3 extends over 15 amino acids. V lost 0 bases and J 3 bases, leaving 13 bases between the germline ends. CDR3 bases: TGCGCCAGCAGCTTGGCCGCGGACAGTAACTACGAGCAGTACTTC. This translates into CASSLAADSNYEQYF. The whole variable domain, remainder taken from reference TRBV5-1 and TRBJ2-7, is KAGVTQTPRYLIKTRGQQVTLSCSPISGHRSVSWYQQTPGQGLQFLFEYFSETQRNKGNFPGRFSGRQFSNSRSEMNVSTLELGDSALYLCASSLAADSNYEQYFGPGTRLTVT.

The J gene is TRBJ1-2, the V gene TRBV27; TRBD1 aligns across 7 bases. The CDR3 is made up of 15 amino acids. CDR1 and CDR2 from the germline V gene are MNHEY and SMNVEV (reference sequence). After removal of 2 bases from V and 4 bases from J, the junction contained 7 bases not matched to a gene. The CDR3 region has the DNA TGTGCCAGCAGTTTACGGGGACAGCAGGCCTATGGCTACACCTTC. Protein product: CASSLRGQQAYGYTF.

The chain recombines TRBV6-5 with TRBJ2-7; 7 bases agree with TRBD1. Germline V lookup: CDR1 MNHEY, CDR2 SVGAGI. The CDR3 consists of 15 residues. Trimming removed 6 bases from V and 7 bases from J; junction bases left unmatched: 15. The CDR3 region has the DNA TGTGCCAGCAGCCCTACGGGGACAGAGTTGGGTGAGCAGTACTTC. Its protein is CASSPTGTELGEQYF.

The genes are TRBV4-1 and TRBJ2-3; 7 nucleotides agree with TRBD2. Germline trimming cut 6 bases from V and 0 bases from J; bases unmatched to any gene: 6. This CDR3 has 15 amino acids. Per the germline V gene, CDR1 is MGHRA and CDR2 is YSYEKL. CDR3 sequence reads: CASRIIGGSTDTQYF. The CDR3 coding sequence is TGCGCCAGCAGAATAATCGGGGGGAGCACAGATACGCAGTATTTT.

The CDR3 DNA reads as TGCGCCAGCAGCTTGACCGGGAGCTCCTACGAGCAGTACTTC. As protein: CASSLTGSSYEQYF. The chain recombines TRBV5-1 with TRBJ2-7; tentative D call: TRBD2 (6 bases). V was pared by 1 base and J by 0 bases, with 8 bases between. The CDR3 is made up of 14 amino acids. CDR1 and CDR2 (germline): SGHRS, YFSETQ.

This chain joins TRBV2 and TRBJ1-5; 10 bases line up with TRBD1. The CDR3 consists of 16 residues. V was clipped by 6 bases and J by 3 bases; unmatched bases: 8. CDR1 and CDR2 (germline): SNHLY, FYNNEI. CDR3 amino acids: CASSLGDRGDNQPQHF. In DNA form, the CDR3 reads TGTGCCAGCAGCTTGGGGGACAGGGGCGACAATCAGCCCCAGCATTTT.

The rearrangement links TRBV19 to TRBJ2-3, with 11 bases identical to TRBD1. Per the germline V gene, CDR1 is LNHDA and CDR2 is SQIVND (reference sequence). The CDR3 is 14 amino acids. Trimming cost V 7 bases and J 10 bases; bases outside gene matches: 10. Written as DNA, the CDR3 is TGTGCCAGTACTAGGGACAGGGGGGACGGTTCGCAGTATTTT. Amino acids: CASTRDRGDGSQYF.

The rearrangement uses TRBV9 and TRBJ2-5, with TRBD1 matching over 10 bases. This CDR3 comprises 16 residues. Germline values: CDR1 SGDLS, CDR2 YYNGEE. The V segment lost 0 bases and the J segment 2 bases; nucleotides outside the gene matches: 4. CDR3 amino acids: CASSVVGQGRQETQYF. In nucleotides, the CDR3 is TGTGCCAGCAGCGTAGTGGGACAGGGGAGACAAGAGACCCAGTACTTC. Combining the CDR3 with reference TRBV9 and TRBJ2-5 gives the whole variable domain DSGVTQTPKHLITATGQRVTLRCSPRSGDLSVYWYQQSLDQGLQFLIQYYNGEERAKGNILERFSAQQFPDLHSELNLSSLELGDSALYFCASSVVGQGRQETQYFGPGTRLLVL.

The chain joins TRBV7-9 to TRBJ1-1, with D perhaps matching TRBD1 (5 bases). This CDR3 has 14 amino acids. Germline V lookup: CDR1 SEHNR, CDR2 FQNEAQ (reference sequence). With 5 bases removed from V and 5 bases from J, the gap between germline ends came to 15 bases. The CDR3 DNA reads as TGTGCCAGCAGCAAGATACCAGGGAGGACTGAAGCTTTCTTT. Translation: CASSKIPGRTEAFF.

This clone was observed a single time. The rearrangement joins TRBV11-2 to TRBJ2-1; D is possibly TRBD2 (6 bases). Trimming removed 5 bases from V and 0 bases from J, with 11 bases in between. The CDR3 extends over 15 amino acids. The germline V gene encodes CDR1 SGHAT and CDR2 FQNNGV. The CDR3 coding sequence is TGTGCCAGCAGCCCCGGGGGAAGCTCCTACAATGAGCAGTTCTTC. Translated, it gives CASSPGGSSYNEQFF.

CDR3 residues: CASSDSGLVGRDTQYF. CDR3 bases: TGTGCCAGTAGCGACTCTGGACTAGTAGGCCGAGATACGCAGTATTTT. The V gene is TRBV19, the J gene TRBJ2-3; TRBD2 aligns across 7 bases. Germline-derived CDR1 and CDR2 are LNHDA and SQIVND (reference sequence). The CDR3 length is 16 residues. The junction had 14 bases not matched to a gene; V was cut back by 6 bases and J by 5 bases.

The chain is built from TRBV29-1 and TRBJ2-1; 10 nucleotides agree with TRBD1. Germline V gene sequence: CDR1 SQVTM, CDR2 ANQGSEA. J gave up 4 bases and V 7 bases, and 1 base lay outside the gene matches. There are 12 residues in the CDR3. The CDR3 loop is CSGGQGYNEQFF. The CDR3 coding sequence is TGCAGCGGGGGACAGGGGTACAATGAGCAGTTCTTC.

The CDR3: CASSFRSTDTQYF. The CDR3 DNA reads as TGTGCCAGCAGCTTTCGGAGCACAGATACGCAGTATTTT. V usage is TRBV11-2 and J usage is TRBJ2-3, with D uncertain. V dropped 3 bases and J dropped 0 bases, with 4 bases sitting between them. The CDR3 is 13 amino acids. CDR1 and CDR2 from the germline V gene are SGHAT and FQNNGV.

This clone was detected once. J is TRBJ1-1 and V is TRBV9; D might be TRBD1 (6 bases). Trimming shortened V by 3 bases and J by 5 bases, and 17 bases separated the two germline ends. Germline assignment: CDR1 SGDLS and CDR2 YYNGEE. CDR3 length equals 15 residues. DNA for the CDR3: TGTGCCAGCAGCGGCAACTCAGGGGTGGGGACTGAAGCTTTCTTT. Translating it yields CASSGNSGVGTEAFF.

The chain uses TRBV28 and TRBJ2-7, with 8 bases that match TRBD1. The CDR3 sequence is 15 residues long. V lost 3 bases, J lost 6 bases, and 10 bases stayed unmatched. Germline CDR1 is MDHEN and CDR2 is SYDVKM. The CDR3 here is CASSLVQGAKSEQYF. CDR3 nucleotide sequence: TGTGCCAGCAGTTTGGTTCAGGGGGCGAAAAGCGAGCAGTACTTC.